Below, 13 T cell receptor beta chains from the same sample are listed, as sequenced in a study of T cells in women clearing cervical HPV infection. Method: immunoSEQ multiplex PCR; TCRdb's copy keeps in-frame clones and lacks some. Its clone listing holds 15,000 or so clones. The material sequenced was blood buffy coat. The receptors derive from a woman between 18 and 75 years old with a cervical HPV16 infection that either progressed to CIN3+ or cleared (not recorded which).

Points on this clone: The sequenced fragment ends 3 residues before the CDR3 boundary, so the rest is inferred from the germline J gene. J is TRBJ2-7 and V is TRBV7-9, with D possibly being TRBD1 (5 bases). CDR3 length: 13 amino acids. Trimming left V 6 bases short and J 3 bases short, with 12 bases between. The germline V gene has CDR1 SEHNR and CDR2 FQNEAQ (reference sequence). The sequenced part of the CDR3 DNA is TGTGCCAGCAGTCCAGACAGCGACTACGAG. Translation gives CASSPDSDYE. The CDR3 reads in full as CASSPDSDYEQYF.

Worth noting for this clone: The CDR3 is cut off 3 residues early in the read; its end comes from the germline J gene. The rearrangement joins TRBV6-2 or TRBV6-3 to TRBJ2-7; TRBD1 aligns across 8 bases. The CDR3 consists of 13 residues. From germline, CDR1 is MNHEY and CDR2 SVGEGT. V lost 6 bases and J lost 1; bases outside the gene matches: 2. Here the CDR3 reads CASRGQVSYEQYF. The CDR3 DNA, read in part, is TGTGCCAGCAGGGGACAGGTATCCTACGAG.

As to this clone: The CDR3 end is not reached by the read, which stops 3 residues before it; the germline J gene fills it in. The V and J genes are TRBV4-1 and TRBJ2-7; 7 nucleotides agree with TRBD1. Trimming cost V 5 bases and J 0 bases; bases outside gene matches: 7. The CDR3 length is 15 residues. The germline CDR1 and CDR2 sequences are MGHRA and YSYEKL. The CDR3 sequence is CASSVGTASSYEQYF. The DNA read from the CDR3 is TGCGCCAGCAGCGTAGGGACAGCAAGCTCCTACGAG.

As concerns this clone: Read coverage stops 3 residues before the CDR3 terminus; the germline J gene supplies the remainder. V usage is TRBV5-5 and J usage is TRBJ2-4; D perhaps matches TRBD2 (6 bases). This CDR3 is 15 amino acids long. Germline CDR1 reads SGHKS; CDR2 reads YYEKEE (reference sequence). The DNA read from the CDR3 is TGTGCCAGCAGCTTGGTGGGGGGAAGCAATCAGCCT. Translation: CASSLVGGSNQP. The whole CDR3 sequence reads CASSLVGGSNQPQYF.

Of note for this clone: The observed sequence ends 3 residues before the CDR3 terminus, with the missing tail filled in from the germline J gene. This sequence joins TRBV7-9 and TRBJ1-4; TRBD1 agrees at 8 bases. Looked up from germline, CDR1 is SEHNR and CDR2 is FQNEAQ (reference sequence). The CDR3 loop spans 15 amino acids. CDR3 protein: CASSLVGQGNSPLFF. The DNA read from the CDR3 is TGTGCCAGCAGCTTAGTCGGACAGGGTAATTCACCA.

CDR3 in amino acids: CSASLAGSTFTQYF. CDR3 DNA, as far as it was read: TGCAGTGCTAGCCTAGCGGGGAGCACATTTACG. The V and J genes are TRBV20-1 and TRBJ2-3; 9 nucleotides agree with TRBD2. Read sequence stops 3 residues before the CDR3 end, and the germline J gene provides the missing end. This CDR3 region has 14 residues. Per the germline V gene, CDR1 is DFQATT and CDR2 is SNEGSKA (reference sequence). V was clipped by 3 bases and J by 8 bases; unmatched bases: 9.

The sequenced part of the CDR3 DNA is TGTGCCAGCAGTTTTCAGGGGGCTGGAAACACC. It translates to CASSFQGAGNT. Given in full, the CDR3 is CASSFQGAGNTIYF. The V call is TRBV5-4, the J call TRBJ1-3; the match to TRBD1 covers 7 bases. The missing CDR3 end, 3 residues past where the read stops, is filled in from the germline J gene. V lost 5 bases, J lost 2 bases, and 4 bases stayed unmatched. In germline, CDR1 is SGHNT, CDR2 YYREEE (reference sequence). The CDR3 totals 14 residues.

As concerns this clone: The read halts 3 residues ahead of the CDR3 end, with the missing end drawn from the germline J gene. The chain employs TRBV10-3 and TRBJ1-1; 8 bases line up with TRBD1. The CDR3 spans 12 residues. The germline CDR1 and CDR2 sequences are ENHRY and SYGVKD. The sequenced part of the CDR3 DNA is TGTGCCACGACAGGGGAATGGTACGGA. Translated: CATTGEWYG. The full CDR3 protein is CATTGEWYGAFF.

To note about this clone: The CDR3 end is not reached by the read, which stops 3 residues before it; the germline J gene fills it in. This rearrangement joins TRBV20-1 to TRBJ2-7, with 10 bases that match TRBD2. CDR1 is DFQATT and CDR2 is SNEGSKA in the germline V gene (reference sequence). The junction had 2 bases not matched to a gene; V was cut back by 5 bases and J by 4 bases. The CDR3 sequence is 12 residues long. The covered CDR3 bases are TGCAGTGCTGGACTAGCGGAATACGAG. Its protein is CSAGLAEYE. Given in full, the CDR3 is CSAGLAEYEQYF.

On this clone: The read finishes 3 residues shy of the CDR3 end, and the germline J gene is used to complete it. The chain employs TRBV7-9 and TRBJ2-3; maybe TRBD2 (5 bases). CDR1 is SEHNR, CDR2 FQNEAQ, per germline (reference sequence). CDR3 size: 14 residues. The V gene lost 5 bases and the J gene lost 6 bases, with 15 bases spanning the gap. The sequenced CDR3 bases are TGTGCCAGCAGCCAGGCCCTGACGGGGGATACG. This translates into CASSQALTGDT. The CDR3 as a whole reads CASSQALTGDTQYF.

About this clone itself: Read sequence stops 3 residues before the CDR3 end, and the germline J gene provides the missing end. Within the sample, other DNA sequences also encode this same CDR3. The V gene is TRBV5-1, the J gene TRBJ2-7, with TRBD2 matching over 7 bases. The CDR3 has 13 amino acids. Trimming cost V 4 bases and J 2 bases; bases outside gene matches: 3. CDR1 and CDR2 from the germline V gene are SGHRS and YFSETQ. The CDR3 DNA, read in part, is TGCGCCAGCAGCCTTCGGGGGGCCTACGAG. Translated, it gives CASSLRGAYE. In full, the CDR3 is CASSLRGAYEQYF.

On this clone itself: The CDR3 end is not reached by the read, which stops 3 residues before it; the germline J gene fills it in. This rearrangement joins TRBV5-1 to TRBJ1-2; the D gene is possibly TRBD1 (5 bases). Trimming shortened V by 3 bases and J by 6 bases, and 12 bases separated the two germline ends. There are 13 residues in the CDR3. Germline loops: CDR1 SGHRS, CDR2 YFSETQ. CDR3 region: CASSSWGDNGYTF. The sequenced CDR3 bases are TGCGCCAGCAGCTCGTGGGGGGATAATGGC.

Note on this clone: The read comes to an end 3 residues before the CDR3 does, leaving the germline J gene to fill in the end. This rearrangement joins TRBV6-2 or TRBV6-3 to TRBJ1-2, with D maybe TRBD1 (5 bases). The CDR3 has 12 residues. Trimming removed 6 bases at V and 4 bases at J, with 9 bases between. In germline, CDR1 is MNHEY, CDR2 SVGEGT. CDR3 loop: CASRGRFYGYTF. CDR3 DNA, as far as it was read: TGTGCCAGCAGGGGGCGATTCTATGGC.